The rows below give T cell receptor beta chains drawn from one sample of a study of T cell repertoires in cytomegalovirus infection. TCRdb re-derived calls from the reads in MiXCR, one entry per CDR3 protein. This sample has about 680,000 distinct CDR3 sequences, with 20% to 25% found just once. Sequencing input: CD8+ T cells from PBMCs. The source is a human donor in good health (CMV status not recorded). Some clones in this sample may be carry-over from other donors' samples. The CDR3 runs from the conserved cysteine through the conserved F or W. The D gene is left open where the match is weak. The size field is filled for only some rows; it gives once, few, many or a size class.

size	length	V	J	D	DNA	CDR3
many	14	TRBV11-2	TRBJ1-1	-	TGTGCCAGCAGCTTAGATGTGGGCGACACTGAAGCTTTCTTT	CASSLDVGDTEAFF
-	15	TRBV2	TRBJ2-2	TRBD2	TGTGCCAGCAGTTATCTAGCGGGGGGTGCCGGGGAGCTGTTTTTT	CASSYLAGGAGELFF
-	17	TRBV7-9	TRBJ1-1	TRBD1	TGTGCCAGCAGCCCAAGGGGGCGGGGCCTAGGGGACACTGAAGCTTTCTTT	CASSPRGRGLGDTEAFF
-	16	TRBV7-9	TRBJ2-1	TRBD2	TGTGCCAGCAGCCCCCTACTAGCGGGGGGGCCAAATGAGCAGTTCTTC	CASSPLLAGGPNEQFF
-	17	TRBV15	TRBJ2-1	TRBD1	TGTGCCACCAGCAGAGTCCTGGGACAGAGCTCCTACAATGAGCAGTTCTTC	CATSRVLGQSSYNEQFF
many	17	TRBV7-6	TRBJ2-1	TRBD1	TGTGCCAGCAGCTTAGGGGTGGCAGGGGGCTCCTACAATGAGCAGTTCTTC	CASSLGVAGGSYNEQFF
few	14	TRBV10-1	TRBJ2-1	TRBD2	TGCGCCACTAGCGGGGGGGCTTTCTACAATGAGCAGTTCTTC	CATSGGAFYNEQFF
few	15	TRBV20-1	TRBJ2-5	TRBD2	TGCAGTGCCCTGACTAGCGGGAGGACTCAAGAGACCCAGTACTTC	CSALTSGRTQETQYF
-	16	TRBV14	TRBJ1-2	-	TGTGCCAGCAGCCAAGATCTCTTCGACAGGAACTATGGCTACACCTTC	CASSQDLFDRNYGYTF
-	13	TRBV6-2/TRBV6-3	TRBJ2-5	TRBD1	TGTGCCAGCACCAAGGGACAGGGAGAGACCCAGTACTTC	CASTKGQGETQYF
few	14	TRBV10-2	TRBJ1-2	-	TGCGCCAGCAGTGATTGGGACACTGTCTATGGCTACACCTTC	CASSDWDTVYGYTF
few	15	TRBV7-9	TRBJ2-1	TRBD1	TGTGCCAGCAGCCAAGGGGGACAGGGAGGGAATGAGCAGTTCTTC	CASSQGGQGGNEQFF
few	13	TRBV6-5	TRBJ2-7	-	TGTGCCAGCTCCCGGGCAGCAGCTTACGAGCAGTACTTC	CASSRAAAYEQYF
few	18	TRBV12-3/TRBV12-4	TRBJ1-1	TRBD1	TGTGCCAGCAGACAAAACAGGGGACTGAGCTTAATGAACACTGAAGCTTTCTTT	CASRQNRGLSLMNTEAFF
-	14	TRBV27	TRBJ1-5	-	TGTGCCAGCAGTTTCACTGGGAGCGTGCAGCCCCAGCATTTT	CASSFTGSVQPQHF
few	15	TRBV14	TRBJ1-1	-	TGTGCCAGCAGCCGGGGAGGGAAGGTGAACACTGAAGCTTTCTTT	CASSRGGKVNTEAFF
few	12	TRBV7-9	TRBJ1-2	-	TGTGCCAGCAGTACCGGACAGCCAGGCTACACCTTC	CASSTGQPGYTF
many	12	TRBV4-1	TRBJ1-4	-	TGCGCCAGCAGCCAAGATCCCCCACTCCTGTTTTTT	CASSQDPPLLFF
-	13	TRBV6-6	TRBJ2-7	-	TGTGCCAGCAGTTACGACAGAAACTACGAGCAGTACTTC	CASSYDRNYEQYF
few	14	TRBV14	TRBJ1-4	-	TGTGCCAGCAGCCAAGTGGGGGAAGGTGAAAAACTGTTTTTT	CASSQVGEGEKLFF
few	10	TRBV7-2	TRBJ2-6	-	TGTGCCAGCAGCTCCGGTCATCTGACTTTC	CASSSGHLTF
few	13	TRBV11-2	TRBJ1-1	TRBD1	TGTGCCAGCAGCTTGGGGACAGGGAAATGGACTTTCTTT	CASSLGTGKWTFF
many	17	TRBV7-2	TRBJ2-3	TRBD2	TGTGCCAGCAGTCCTACTAGCGGGGATCACGGGCCAGATACGCAGTATTTT	CASSPTSGDHGPDTQYF
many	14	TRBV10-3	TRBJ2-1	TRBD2	TGTGCCATCGACGGTGGGACTAGTCATGGTGAGCAGTTCTTC	CAIDGGTSHGEQFF
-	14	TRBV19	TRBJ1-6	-	TGTGCCAGTATCGGGCCTTCAGGGAATTCACCCCTCCACTTT	CASIGPSGNSPLHF
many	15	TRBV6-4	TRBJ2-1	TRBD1	TGTGCCAGCAGTGACTCGACAGGGGGCTACAATGAGCAGTTCTTC	CASSDSTGGYNEQFF
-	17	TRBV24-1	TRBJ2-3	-	TGTGCCACCAGCCAAAGGACCGAGCGCCAGACTGATAATACGCAGTATTTT	CATSQRTERQTDNTQYF
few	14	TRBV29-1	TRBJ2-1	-	TGCAGCGCCTGGACGGCTAGCTCCTACAATGAGCAGTTCTTC	CSAWTASSYNEQFF
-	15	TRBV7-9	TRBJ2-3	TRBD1	TGTGCCAGCAGCCTCCAGGGGGCAAGCACAGATACGCAGTATTTT	CASSLQGASTDTQYF
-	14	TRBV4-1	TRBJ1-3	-	TGCGCCAGCAGCCAAGGCCCTCTTGGAAACACCATATATTTT	CASSQGPLGNTIYF
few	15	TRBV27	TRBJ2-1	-	TGTGCCAGCAGTCCCGGAGTCAACGGGTACAATGAGCAGTTCTTC	CASSPGVNGYNEQFF
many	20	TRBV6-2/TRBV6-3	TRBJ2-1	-	TGTGCCAGCAGTCACCCAGGGGCCCTGTTTTTCGTGGATTGGGATAATGAGCAGTTCTTC	CASSHPGALFFVDWDNEQFF
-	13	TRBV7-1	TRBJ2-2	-	TGTGCCAGCAGCACCCTGACGTCCGGGGAGCTGTTTTTT	CASSTLTSGELFF
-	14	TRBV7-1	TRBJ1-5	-	TGTGCCAGCAGCTCGCCAGGGGACATGCAGCCCCAGCATTTT	CASSSPGDMQPQHF
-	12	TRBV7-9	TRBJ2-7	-	TGTGCCAGCAGCGCGCCGTCCTACGAGCAGTACTTC	CASSAPSYEQYF
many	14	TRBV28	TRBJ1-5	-	TGTGCCAGCAGCTACACGGGGTTAGATCAGCCCCAGCATTTT	CASSYTGLDQPQHF
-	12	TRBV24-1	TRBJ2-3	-	TGTGCCACCAGTGAGAGTGCAGATACGCAGTATTTT	CATSESADTQYF
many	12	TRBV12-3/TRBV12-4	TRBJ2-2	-	TGTGCCAGCAGTTGGCGGACCGGGGAGCTGTTTTTT	CASSWRTGELFF
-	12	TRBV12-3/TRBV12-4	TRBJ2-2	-	TGTGCCAGCAGTTTACTTCCCGGGGAGCTGTTTTTT	CASSLLPGELFF
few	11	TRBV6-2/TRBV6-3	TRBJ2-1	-	TGTGCCAGCAGTTCGGGTAGTGAGCAGTTCTTC	CASSSGSEQFF
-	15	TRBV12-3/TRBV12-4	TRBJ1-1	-	TGTGCCAGCAGTACCTCGTGGCAGGGGAACACTGAAGCTTTCTTT	CASSTSWQGNTEAFF
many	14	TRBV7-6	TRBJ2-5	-	TGTGCCAGCAGCTTAGGGCGGAACCAAGAGACCCAGTACTTC	CASSLGRNQETQYF
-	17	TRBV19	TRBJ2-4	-	TGTGCCAGTAGCCCCCTTCCGGGTCTGGTGGCCAAAAACATTCAGTACTTC	CASSPLPGLVAKNIQYF
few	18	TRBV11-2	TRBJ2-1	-	TGTGCCAGCAGCTTAGAACTCGGGGTGACAGGCGTCTTCAATGAGCAGTTCTTC	CASSLELGVTGVFNEQFF
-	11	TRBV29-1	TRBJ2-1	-	TGCAGCGTAACATCCTACAATGAGCAGTTCTTC	CSVTSYNEQFF
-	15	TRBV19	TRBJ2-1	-	TGTGCCAGTAGACAGGGAAGAGGTATTATCCATGAGCAGTTCTTC	CASRQGRGIIHEQFF
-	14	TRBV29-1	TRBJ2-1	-	TGCAGCGCCGCCGGGGGGCTCGCCTACAATGAGGAGTTCTTC	CSAAGGLAYNEEFF
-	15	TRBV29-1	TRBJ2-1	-	TGCAGCGTTGATGGGTTTACCAGCTCCTACAATGAGCAGTTCTTC	CSVDGFTSSYNEQFF
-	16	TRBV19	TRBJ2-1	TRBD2	TGTGCCAGCCGAGGGGAGAGCGGGGGCCTCTACGAGGAGCAGTTCTTC	CASRGESGGLYEEQFF
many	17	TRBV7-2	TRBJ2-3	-	TGTGCCAGCAGCTCCATACGCGACGTTTACTACACAGATACGCAGTATTTT	CASSSIRDVYYTDTQYF
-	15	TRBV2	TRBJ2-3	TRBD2	TGTGCCAGCAGCATCGTAGCGGGGGCGGCAGATACGCAGTATTTT	CASSIVAGAADTQYF
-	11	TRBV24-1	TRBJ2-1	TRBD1	TGTGCCACCAGGACAGGGAATGAGCAGTTCTTC	CATRTGNEQFF
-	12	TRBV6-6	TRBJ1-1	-	TGTGCCAGCAGTTACTCGACGATTGAAGCTTTCTTT	CASSYSTIEAFF
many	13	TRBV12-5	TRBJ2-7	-	TGTGCTAGTGGCCCGGACCACGGGACCGAGCAGTACTTC	CASGPDHGTEQYF
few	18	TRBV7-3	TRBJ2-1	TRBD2	TGTGCCAGCAGCCCGCGGGGGGGCATATCAAGCTCCTACAATGAGCAGTTCTTC	CASSPRGGISSSYNEQFF
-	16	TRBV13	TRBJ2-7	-	TGTGCCAGCAGCATGGGTCCGGGACAATGGACGGACGAGCAGTACTTC	CASSMGPGQWTDEQYF
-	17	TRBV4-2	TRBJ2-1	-	TGTGCCAGCAGCCAAGATCATCAGGGGCCGGCCTACAATGAGCAGTTCTTC	CASSQDHQGPAYNEQFF
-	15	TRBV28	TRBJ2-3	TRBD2	TGTGCCAGCAGTCCTGGACTAGACCCTACAGATACGCAGTATTTT	CASSPGLDPTDTQYF
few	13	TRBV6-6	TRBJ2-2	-	TGTGCCAGCAACTCCGGCGGGGGCTCCGACCTGTTTTTT	CASNSGGGSDLFF